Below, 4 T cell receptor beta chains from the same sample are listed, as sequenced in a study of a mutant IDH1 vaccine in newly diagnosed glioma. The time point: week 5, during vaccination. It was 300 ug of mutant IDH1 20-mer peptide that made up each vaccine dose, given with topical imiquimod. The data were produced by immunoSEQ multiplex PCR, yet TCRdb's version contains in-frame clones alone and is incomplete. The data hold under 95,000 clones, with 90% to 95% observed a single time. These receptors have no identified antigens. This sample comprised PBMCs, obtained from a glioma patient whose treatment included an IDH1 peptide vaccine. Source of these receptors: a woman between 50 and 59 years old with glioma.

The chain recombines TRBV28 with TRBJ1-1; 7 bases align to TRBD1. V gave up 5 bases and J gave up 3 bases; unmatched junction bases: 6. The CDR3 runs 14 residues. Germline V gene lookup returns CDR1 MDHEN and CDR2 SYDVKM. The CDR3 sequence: CASSSTTGDTEAFF. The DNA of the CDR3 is TGTGCCAGCAGTAGCACTACAGGGGACACTGAAGCTTTCTTT.

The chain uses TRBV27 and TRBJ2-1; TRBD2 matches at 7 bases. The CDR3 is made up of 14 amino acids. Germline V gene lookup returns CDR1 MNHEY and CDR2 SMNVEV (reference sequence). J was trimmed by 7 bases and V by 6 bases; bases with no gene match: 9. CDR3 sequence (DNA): TGTGCCAGCAGGAGCCTAGCGGACCCAAATGAGCAGTTCTTC. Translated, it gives CASRSLADPNEQFF.

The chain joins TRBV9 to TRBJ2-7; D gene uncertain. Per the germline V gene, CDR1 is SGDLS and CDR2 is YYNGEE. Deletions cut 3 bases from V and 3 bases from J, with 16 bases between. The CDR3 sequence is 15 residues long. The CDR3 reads CASSDPRHYDYEQYF. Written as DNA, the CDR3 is TGTGCCAGCAGCGACCCTCGACACTACGACTACGAGCAGTACTTC. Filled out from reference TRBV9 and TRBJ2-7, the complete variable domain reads DSGVTQTPKHLITATGQRVTLRCSPRSGDLSVYWYQQSLDQGLQFLIQYYNGEERAKGNILERFSAQQFPDLHSELNLSSLELGDSALYFCASSDPRHYDYEQYFGPGTRLTVT.

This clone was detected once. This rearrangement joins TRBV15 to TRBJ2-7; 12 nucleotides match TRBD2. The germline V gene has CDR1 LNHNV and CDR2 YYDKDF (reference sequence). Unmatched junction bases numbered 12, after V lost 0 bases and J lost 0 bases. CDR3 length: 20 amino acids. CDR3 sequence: CATSRERGSLGLAGSYEQYF. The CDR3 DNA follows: TGTGCCACCAGCAGAGAGAGGGGGTCCTTGGGACTAGCGGGCTCCTACGAGCAGTACTTC.